This TCR beta chain was identified in a study of blood T cell repertoires in COVID-19. As for the study in general: In each case, the material was cDNA or gDNA derived from T cells, B-cell-depleted T cells, or PBMCs.

Germline CDR1 is MGHRA and CDR2 is YSYEKL. The V end was cut by 4 bases, the J end by 4 bases, with 7 bases between. This CDR3 has 13 residues. The table came from immunoSEQ multiplex PCR; TCRdb's copy has only in-frame clones and leaves some out. The sample contains over 110,000 clones, about 80% of which appear only once. Sequenced: PBMCs or T cells enriched from blood (not recorded which). The receptor was derived from a man aged 45 to 65 in a cohort exposed to, infected with or recovered from COVID-19 (not recorded which). The chain combines TRBV4-1 with TRBJ2-2; D might be TRBD1 (5 bases). Here the CDR3 reads CASSLDTTGELFF. The CDR3, as DNA: TGCGCCAGCAGCCTGGACACCACCGGGGAGCTGTTTTTT.